This T cell receptor beta chain was documented in a study of Graves' ophthalmopathy and Graves' hyperthyroidism. Amplification targeted the TCR beta CDR3 regions, with RNA transcripts as the source material. HTBI primers primed a first-round RT-PCR, and a second-round multiplex PCR followed. TCRdb used MiXCR to reprocess the multiplex PCR reads, holding one entry per CDR3 protein. The data hold about 210,000 distinct CDR3 sequences, with just under 30% observed a single time. The CDR3 is 13 amino acids. The V end was cut by 6 bases, the J end by 0 bases, with 8 bases between. Germline V gene lookup returns CDR1 SGHAT and CDR2 FQNNGV.

The chain carries TRBV11-2 and TRBJ2-5; D tentatively fits TRBD1 or TRBD2 (5 bases each). This sequence was found in a man in his fifties or sixties with Graves' ophthalmopathy. Sequenced: peripheral blood. The CDR3 here is CASRGTDQETQYF. CDR3 nucleotides: TGTGCCAGCAGGGGGACGGACCAAGAGACCCAGTACTTC.